A selection of T cell receptor beta chains follows, all from one sample in a study of blood T cells in healthy people across ages. Via MiXCR, TCRdb re-called the 5' RACE reads, giving one row per CDR3 protein. The sample has roughly 800,000 distinct CDR3 sequences; 25% are singletons. These sequences were also reported in another study, on T cells of mothers and their children.

Sequencing was carried out using blood. These receptors were obtained from a boy aged 5-17 years in good health. CDR3s include the opening cysteine and the closing phenylalanine or tryptophan.

v_call cdr3_aa
TRBV19 CASSPQISTETQYF
TRBV9 CASSLRPGQGDYGYTF
TRBV4-1 CASSASSGANVLTF
TRBV12-3/TRBV12-4 CASSLRDRGINGANVLTF
TRBV12-3/TRBV12-4 CASTPRGTFPNTEAFF
TRBV6-5 CASSYGKTGSGYTF
TRBV3-1 CASSQVQGDGYTF
TRBV24-1 CATSDFDRTGANVLTF
TRBV7-3 CASSEVGQGPMNTEAFF
TRBV5-1 CASSPGTEDEKLFF
TRBV7-2 CASSRASLAGADTQYF
TRBV2 CASRQREAYNEQFF
TRBV28 CASSLRGLAGNYNEQFF
TRBV10-3 CAISEGQPNSYEQYF
TRBV11-2 CASSLDYNPGGTQYF
TRBV28 CASRRTSGEGADTQYF